Given below is one TCR beta chain in context. This CDR3 is built from 13 residues. CDR1 and CDR2 from the germline V gene are SGHAT and FQDESV (reference sequence). V lost 0 bases and J lost 4, with 7 bases in between. Construction of the TCRbeta library involved unique molecular identifiers. TCRdb analysed the PCR reads with MiXCR anew, one entry per CDR3 protein. The profile shows hundreds of thousands of distinct CDR3 sequences, over 15% of them singletons. The source of the sample is a study of T-cell reconstitution after alpha-beta-depleted transplantation in children. The TCR originated in a human donor who donated a stem cell graft to a child with acute myeloid leukemia. The V gene is TRBV11-1, the J gene TRBJ2-7, with no clear D. The sample consisted of PBMCs from the stem cell graft donor, taken from the stem cell graft. This chain's CDR3 is CASSLAGMYEQYF. In DNA, the CDR3 is TGTGCCAGCAGCTTAGCAGGGATGTACGAGCAGTACTTC.